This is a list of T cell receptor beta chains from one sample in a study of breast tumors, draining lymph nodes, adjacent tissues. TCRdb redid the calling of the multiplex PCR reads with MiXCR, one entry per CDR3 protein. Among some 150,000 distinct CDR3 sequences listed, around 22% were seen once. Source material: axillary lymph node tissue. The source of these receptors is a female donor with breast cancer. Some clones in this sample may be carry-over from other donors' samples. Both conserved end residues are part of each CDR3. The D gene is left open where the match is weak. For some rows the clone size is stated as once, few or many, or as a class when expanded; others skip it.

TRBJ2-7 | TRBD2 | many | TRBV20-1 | TGCAGTGCTAGAGAACTAGCGGGAGTCGAGCAGTACTTC | CSARELAGVEQYF
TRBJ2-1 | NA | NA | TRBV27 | TGTGCCAGCAGCCTAGGACAGTACGATGAGCAGTTCTTC | CASSLGQYDEQFF
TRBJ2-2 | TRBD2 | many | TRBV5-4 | TGTGCCAGCAGCCGCCGACTAGCGGGAGGGAGCGGGGAGCTGTTTTTT | CASSRRLAGGSGELFF
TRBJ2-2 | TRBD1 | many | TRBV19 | TGTGCCAGTAACCCTCGGGACAGGGGCCTACCCGGGGAGCTGTTTTTT | CASNPRDRGLPGELFF
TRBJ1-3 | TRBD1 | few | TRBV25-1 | TGTGCCAGCAGGGGCCCGGGACAGCACTCTGGAAACACCATATATTTT | CASRGPGQHSGNTIYF
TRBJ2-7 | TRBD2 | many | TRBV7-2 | TGTGCCAGCAGCAGCTACAGGGGACTAGCGGGACGCGAGCAGTACTTC | CASSSYRGLAGREQYF
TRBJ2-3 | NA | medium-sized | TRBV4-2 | TGTGCCAGCAGCCAAGGACTAGGCACAGATACGCAGTATTTT | CASSQGLGTDTQYF
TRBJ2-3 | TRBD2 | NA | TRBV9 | TGTGCCAGCAGCGCCCATAGCGGGAGCGCAGATACGCAGTATTTT | CASSAHSGSADTQYF
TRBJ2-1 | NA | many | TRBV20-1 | TGCAGTGCTAGTACCGGACAGTCTCTAAGCTACAATGAGCAGTTCTTC | CSASTGQSLSYNEQFF
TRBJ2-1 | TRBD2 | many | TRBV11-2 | TGTGCCAGCAGCCCCCAGGGCGGGAGGTCCAATGAGCAGTTCTTC | CASSPQGGRSNEQFF
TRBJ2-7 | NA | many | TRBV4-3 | TGCGCCATCTACCCCGGGTACGAGCAGTACTTC | CAIYPGYEQYF
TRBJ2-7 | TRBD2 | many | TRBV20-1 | TGCAGTGCTCCGACTAGCGGGAGTTACGAGCAGTACTTC | CSAPTSGSYEQYF
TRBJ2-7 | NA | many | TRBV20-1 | TGCAGTGCTAGGATCGAGAGGGGGAGCTCCTACGAGCAGTACTTC | CSARIERGSSYEQYF
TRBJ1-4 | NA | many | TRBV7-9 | TGTGCCAGCAGCAAAGTGGCGGATAGAAATGAAAAACTGTTTTTT | CASSKVADRNEKLFF
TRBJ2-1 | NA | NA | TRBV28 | TGTGCCAGCAGTCCGGTCAGGGGGGGCGGGGACAATGAGCAGTTCTTC | CASSPVRGGGDNEQFF
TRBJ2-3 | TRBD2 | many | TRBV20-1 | TGCAGTGCTCATCCTAGCGGGGTTTTAACAGATACGCAGTATTTT | CSAHPSGVLTDTQYF
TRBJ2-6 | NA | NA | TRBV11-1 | TGTGCCAGCAGCTTAGTGGAGGGCTCTGGGGCCAACGTCCTGACTTTC | CASSLVEGSGANVLTF
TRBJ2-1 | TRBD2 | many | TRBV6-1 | TGTGCCAGCAGTTCTGTAGGACTAGCCTTCAATGAGCAGTTCTTC | CASSSVGLAFNEQFF
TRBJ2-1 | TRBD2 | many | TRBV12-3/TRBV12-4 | TGTGCCAGCAGTCGGCCTAGCGGCCAAGGCTGGAATGAGCAGTTCTTC | CASSRPSGQGWNEQFF
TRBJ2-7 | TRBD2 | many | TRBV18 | TGTGCCAGCTCACGAGCGGGAGCCTACGAGCAGTACTTC | CASSRAGAYEQYF
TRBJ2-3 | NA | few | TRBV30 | TGTGCCTGGAGTGCCAGGTTGCAAGGGGGCACAGATACGCAGTATTTT | CAWSARLQGGTDTQYF
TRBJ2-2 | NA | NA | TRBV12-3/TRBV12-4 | TGTGCCAGCGGTGGGGGCGTTGGGGAGCTGTTTTTT | CASGGGVGELFF
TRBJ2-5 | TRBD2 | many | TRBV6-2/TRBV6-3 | TGTGCCAGCAGTTACCTACAGGGACAAGGGCGGGAGGGCCGACGGGAGACCCAGTACTTC | CASSYLQGQGREGRRETQYF
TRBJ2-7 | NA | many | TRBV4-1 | TGCGCCAGCAGCACTTCCAACGTGGAAGAGCAGTACTTC | CASSTSNVEEQYF
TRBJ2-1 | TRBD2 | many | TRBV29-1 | TGCAGCGTTGATTGGCTAGCGGGAAGAGGTGAGCAGTTCTTC | CSVDWLAGRGEQFF
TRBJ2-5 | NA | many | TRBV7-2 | TGTGCCAGCAGCTTAGTTGCTAGCCCCCAAGAGACCCAGTACTTC | CASSLVASPQETQYF
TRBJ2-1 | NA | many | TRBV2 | TGTGCCAGCAGTGAACCGGGGAGCTCCTACAATGAGCAGTTCTTC | CASSEPGSSYNEQFF
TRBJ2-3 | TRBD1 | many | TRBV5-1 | TGCGCCAGCAGCTCCGGGACAGGGTATTCAGATACGCAGTATTTT | CASSSGTGYSDTQYF
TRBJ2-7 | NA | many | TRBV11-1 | TGTGCCAGCAGCTTAGTGGCAGGGGCCGAGCAGTACTTC | CASSLVAGAEQYF
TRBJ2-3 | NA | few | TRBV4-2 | TGTGCCAGCAGCCAAGAATTGGGCAGGGCGCACGCCTTGGCTAGGGGGGGCACAGATACGCAGTATTTT | CASSQELGRAHALARGGTDTQYF
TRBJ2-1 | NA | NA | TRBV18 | TGTGCCAGCTCACCAGGGGGCGCCTCCTACAATGAGCAGTTCTTC | CASSPGGASYNEQFF
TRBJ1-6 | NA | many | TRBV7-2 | TGTGCCAGCAGCTTAGGACGGGGGAAGGGGTCTAATTCACCCCTCCACTTT | CASSLGRGKGSNSPLHF
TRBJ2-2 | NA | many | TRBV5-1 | TGCGCCAGCAGCTTGGGGACCTTACGTAACACCGGGGAGCTGTTTTTT | CASSLGTLRNTGELFF
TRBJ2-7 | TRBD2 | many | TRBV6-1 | TGTGCCAGCAGTGGTAGTGTAGCGGGAGCCGACGAGCAGTACTTC | CASSGSVAGADEQYF
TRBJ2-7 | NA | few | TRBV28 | TGTGCCAGCAGCCAACAATACGAGCAGTACTTC | CASSQQYEQYF
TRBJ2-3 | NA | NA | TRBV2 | TGTGCCAGCAGTGAAGGTGGACACCCTAGCACAGATACGCAGTATTTT | CASSEGGHPSTDTQYF
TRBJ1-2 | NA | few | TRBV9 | TGTGCCAGCAGCGTAGGCTCATCTAACTATGGCTACACCTTC | CASSVGSSNYGYTF
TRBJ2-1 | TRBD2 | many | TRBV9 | TGTGCCAGCAGCGAGCAAGCGGGAGCCGGGAACAATGAGCAGTTCTTC | CASSEQAGAGNNEQFF
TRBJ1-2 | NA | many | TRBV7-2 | TGTGCCAGCAGCACAAGGACGGGAAACTATGGCTACACCTTC | CASSTRTGNYGYTF
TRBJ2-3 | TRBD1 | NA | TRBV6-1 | TGTGCCAGCAGCCCGACAGGGTTGTCAGATACGCAGTATTTT | CASSPTGLSDTQYF
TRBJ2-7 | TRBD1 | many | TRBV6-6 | TGTGCCAGCAGCCCGGGACAGGGGATCTCCTACGAGCAGTACTTC | CASSPGQGISYEQYF
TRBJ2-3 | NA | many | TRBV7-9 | TGTGCCAGCAGCTTAGCCCCAGCGGGCCCGGGTACGCAGTATTTT | CASSLAPAGPGTQYF
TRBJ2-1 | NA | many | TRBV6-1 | TGTGCCAGCAGGGGGGGACAGACTGGAGTAAATGAGCAGTTCTTC | CASRGGQTGVNEQFF
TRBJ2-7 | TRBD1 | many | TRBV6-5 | TGTGCCAGCAGTCTAAGATCCGGGACAGGGGCCTACGAGCAGTACTTC | CASSLRSGTGAYEQYF
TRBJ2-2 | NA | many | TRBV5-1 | TGCGCCAGCAGAGAGGGGGCGAACACCGGGGAGCTGTTTTTT | CASREGANTGELFF
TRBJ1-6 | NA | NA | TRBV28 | TGTGCCAGCAGTTTGACAGGACCGCATAATTCACCCCTCCACTTT | CASSLTGPHNSPLHF
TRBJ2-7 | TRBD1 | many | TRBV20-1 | TGCAGTTTTTTACCCGGGACAGGGGGCTACGAGCAGTACTTC | CSFLPGTGGYEQYF
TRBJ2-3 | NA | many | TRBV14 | TGTGCCAGCAGCTTAGACACAGGGAAGGGCACAGATACGCAGTATTTT | CASSLDTGKGTDTQYF
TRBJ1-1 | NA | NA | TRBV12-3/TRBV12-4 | TGTGCCAGCAGTTTATGGGGGACTGAAGCTTTCTTT | CASSLWGTEAFF
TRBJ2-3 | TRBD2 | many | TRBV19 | TGTGCCAGTAGTATGCTAGCGGGAGGAACCACAGATACGCAGTATTTT | CASSMLAGGTTDTQYF
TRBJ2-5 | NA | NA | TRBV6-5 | TGTGCCAGCAGTTACTCCCGGCCAGGGGAAGGAGAGACCCAGTACTTC | CASSYSRPGEGETQYF
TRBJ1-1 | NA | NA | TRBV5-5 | TGTGTCAGCAGCTACGGACGGAACACTGAAGCTTTCTTT | CVSSYGRNTEAFF
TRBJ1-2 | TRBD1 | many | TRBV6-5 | TGTGCCAGCAGCCGGACAGGGCCCTATGGCTACACCTTC | CASSRTGPYGYTF
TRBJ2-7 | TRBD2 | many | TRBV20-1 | TGCAGTGCTAGGCCTTCGAGTCGTTGGACGGGAGGGCCAGGAGAGCAGTACTTC | CSARPSSRWTGGPGEQYF
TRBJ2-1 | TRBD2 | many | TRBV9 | TGTGCCAGCAGCGATGTAGCGGGAGGGAACAATGAGCAGTTCTTC | CASSDVAGGNNEQFF
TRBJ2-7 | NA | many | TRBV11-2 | TGTGCCAGCAGCTTCGACAGAGCGCCCACGAAGGAGCAGTACTTC | CASSFDRAPTKEQYF
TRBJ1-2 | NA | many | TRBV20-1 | TGCTTACGGGGGGCTCTAGGCTATGGCTACACCTTC | CLRGALGYGYTF
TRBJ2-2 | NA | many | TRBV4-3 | TGCGCCAGCAGCCAAGGGCCCAACACCGGGGAGCTGTTTTTT | CASSQGPNTGELFF
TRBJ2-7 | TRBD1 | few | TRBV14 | TGTGCCGGCAGCCAAGTAGTAGGACAGGGGAAATACGAGCAGTACTTC | CAGSQVVGQGKYEQYF